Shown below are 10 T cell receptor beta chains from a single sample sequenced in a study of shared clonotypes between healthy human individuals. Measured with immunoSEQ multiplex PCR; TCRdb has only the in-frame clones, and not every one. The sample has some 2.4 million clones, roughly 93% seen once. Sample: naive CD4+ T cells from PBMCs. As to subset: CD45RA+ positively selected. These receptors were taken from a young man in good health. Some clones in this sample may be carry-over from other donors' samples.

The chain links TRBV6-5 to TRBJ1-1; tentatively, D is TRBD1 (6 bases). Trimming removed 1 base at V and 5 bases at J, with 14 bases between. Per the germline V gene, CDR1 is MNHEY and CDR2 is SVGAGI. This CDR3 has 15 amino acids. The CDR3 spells CASSYWGPRRTEAFF. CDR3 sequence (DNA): TGTGCCAGCAGTTACTGGGGGCCACGAAGGACTGAAGCTTTCTTT.

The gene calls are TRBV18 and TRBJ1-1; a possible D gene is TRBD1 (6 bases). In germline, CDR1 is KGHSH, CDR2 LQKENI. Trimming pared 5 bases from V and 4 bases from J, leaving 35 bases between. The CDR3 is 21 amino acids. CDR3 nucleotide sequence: TGTGCCAGCTCATCCCAGGTGATCTCCGGGGGACGAGCCCAGGGGACCACTGAAGCTTTCTTT. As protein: CASSSQVISGGRAQGTTEAFF. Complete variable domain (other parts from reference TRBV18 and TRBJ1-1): NAGVMQNPRHLVRRRGQEARLRCSPMKGHSHVYWYRQLPEEGLKFMVYLQKENIIDESGMPKERFSAEFPKEGPSILRIQQVVRGDSAAYFCASSSQVISGGRAQGTTEAFFGQGTRLTVV.

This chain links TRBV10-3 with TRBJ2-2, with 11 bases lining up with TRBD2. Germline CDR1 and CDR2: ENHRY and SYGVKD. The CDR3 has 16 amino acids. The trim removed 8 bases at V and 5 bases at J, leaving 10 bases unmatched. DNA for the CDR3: TGTGCCATCCAGACTAGCGGGAACGGTCGGACCGGGGAGCTGTTTTTT. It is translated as CAIQTSGNGRTGELFF.

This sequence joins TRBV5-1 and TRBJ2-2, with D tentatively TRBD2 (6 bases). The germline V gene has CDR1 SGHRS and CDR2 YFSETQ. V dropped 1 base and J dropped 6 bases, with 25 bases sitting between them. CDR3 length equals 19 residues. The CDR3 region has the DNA TGCGCCAGCAGCTTGACTCTGGGAGGTTTCAGGCGGGACCCCGGGGAGCTGTTTTTT. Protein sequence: CASSLTLGGFRRDPGELFF.

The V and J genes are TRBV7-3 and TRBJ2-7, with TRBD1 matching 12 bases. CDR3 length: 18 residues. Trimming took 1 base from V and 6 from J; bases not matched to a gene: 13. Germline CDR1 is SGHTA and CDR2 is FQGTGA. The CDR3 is CASSLISGTGGVLSEQYF. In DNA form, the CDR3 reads TGTGCCAGCAGCTTAATTTCCGGGACAGGGGGCGTTCTCTCCGAGCAGTACTTC.

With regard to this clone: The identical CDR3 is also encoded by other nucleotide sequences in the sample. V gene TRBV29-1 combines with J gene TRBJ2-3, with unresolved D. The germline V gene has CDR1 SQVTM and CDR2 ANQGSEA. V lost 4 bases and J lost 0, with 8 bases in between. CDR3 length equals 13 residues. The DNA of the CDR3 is TGCAGCGTTGGACGTTCAAGCACAGATACGCAGTATTTT. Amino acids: CSVGRSSTDTQYF.

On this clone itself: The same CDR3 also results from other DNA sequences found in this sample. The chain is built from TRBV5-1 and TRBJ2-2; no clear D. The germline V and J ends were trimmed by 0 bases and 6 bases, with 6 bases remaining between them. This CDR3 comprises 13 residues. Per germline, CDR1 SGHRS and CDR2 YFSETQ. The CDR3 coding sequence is TGCGCCAGCAGCTTGGACCGCGCCGGGGAGCTGTTTTTT. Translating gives CASSLDRAGELFF.

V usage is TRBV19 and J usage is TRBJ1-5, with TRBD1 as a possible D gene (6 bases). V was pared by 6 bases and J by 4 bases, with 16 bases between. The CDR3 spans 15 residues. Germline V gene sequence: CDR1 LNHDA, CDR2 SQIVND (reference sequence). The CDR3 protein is CASRRVGGSNQPQHF. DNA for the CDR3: TGTGCCAGTAGGAGGGTGGGGGGCTCGAATCAGCCCCAGCATTTT.

The DNA of the CDR3 is TGTGCCATCAGGCCTAGCGGCCAAGAGACCCAGTACTTC. Amino acid sequence: CAIRPSGQETQYF. The gene calls are TRBV10-3 and TRBJ2-5, with 7 bases aligning to TRBD2. Trimming at V came to 6 bases and at J to 1 base, leaving 2 bases not matched to a gene. Germline V gives CDR1 ENHRY, CDR2 SYGVKD. CDR3 length equals 13 residues.

This chain's CDR3 is CASSGSPGTDTQYF. CDR3 nucleotides: TGTGCCAGCAGCGGCTCACCTGGCACAGATACGCAGTATTTT. The chain recombines TRBV5-4 with TRBJ2-3, with D hard to call. Per germline, CDR1 SGHNT and CDR2 YYREEE (reference sequence). The length of the CDR3 is 14 residues. With 4 bases removed from V and 1 base from J, the gap between germline ends came to 10 bases.